A single sample is the source of the 14 T cell receptor beta chains below, sequenced in a study of blood T cell repertoires in COVID-19. Libraries were prepared by immunoSEQ multiplex PCR; TCRdb keeps only in-frame clonotypes and omits some of them. This table holds 150,000 to 180,000 clones, less than 90% found once. The sample comprised peripheral blood. The source is a woman in her 70s with acute or convalescent COVID-19.

This clone was counted a single time. The rearrangement links TRBV4-2 to TRBJ2-1; 15 bases fit TRBD2. In germline, CDR1 is LGHNA, CDR2 YNFKEQ. With 4 bases clipped from V and 7 bases from J, the junction kept 8 bases outside the gene matches. The CDR3 contains 17 residues. CDR3 nucleotide sequence: TGTGCCAGCAGCCGAGGGACTAGCGGGGGGCCGGGTAATGAGCAGTTCTTC. It yields the protein CASSRGTSGGPGNEQFF.

In this sample, this clone turned up once. The rearrangement links TRBV6-4 to TRBJ1-1, with a weak D call TRBD1 (6 bases). V shed 7 bases and J shed 1 base, with 10 bases lying between them. Looked up from germline, CDR1 is MRHNA and CDR2 is SNTAGT. CDR3 length: 13 residues. CDR3 in DNA: TGTGCCAGCACCGCGACAGGGAACACTGAAGCTTTCTTT. Amino acid sequence: CASTATGNTEAFF.

Concerning this clone: This same CDR3 is encoded by further DNA sequences in the sample. The V gene is TRBV7-2, the J gene TRBJ2-7; 10 nucleotides match TRBD2. Germline lookup yields CDR1 SGHTA and CDR2 FQGNSA. The CDR3 spans 14 residues. V shed 6 bases, J shed 2 bases, and the junction held 4 bases outside the gene matches. The CDR3 DNA is TGTGCCAGCAGTTTAAGCGGGGGGGCCTACGAGCAGTACTTC. It specifies CASSLSGGAYEQYF. The full variable domain, its missing parts supplied by reference TRBV7-2 and TRBJ2-7, is GAGVSQSPSNKVTEKGKDVELRCDPISGHTALYWYRQSLGQGLEFLIYFQGNSAPDKSGLPSDRFSAERTGGSVSTLTIQRTQQEDSAVYLCASSLSGGAYEQYFGPGTRLTVT.

CDR3 amino acids: CASRPPGGAGNTIYF. As DNA, the CDR3 is TGTGCCAGCAGGCCACCCGGGGGGGCTGGAAACACCATATATTTT. The chain joins TRBV6-5 to TRBJ1-3; D might be TRBD1 (5 bases). V was shortened by 6 bases and J by 2 bases, with 14 bases between the two germline ends. The CDR3 is 15 amino acids. From germline, CDR1 is MNHEY and CDR2 SVGAGI.

J is TRBJ2-7 and V is TRBV20-1; a weak D match, TRBD1 (5 bases). The CDR3 runs to 12 residues. The V gene lost 3 bases and the J gene lost 7 bases, with 13 bases spanning the gap. CDR1 and CDR2 from the germline V gene are DFQATT and SNEGSKA (reference sequence). The CDR3 loop is CSASLGQDEQYF. The CDR3 DNA follows: TGCAGTGCTAGTTTAGGACAAGATGAGCAGTACTTC.

V gene TRBV10-3 combines with J gene TRBJ2-3; tentatively, D is TRBD2 (5 bases). This CDR3 region has 15 residues. Deletions cut 0 bases from V and 3 bases from J, with 10 bases between. Germline assignment: CDR1 ENHRY and CDR2 SYGVKD. CDR3 residues: CAISESVGRTDTQYF. In DNA form, the CDR3 reads TGTGCCATCAGTGAGTCGGTAGGGAGAACAGATACGCAGTATTTT.

This chain links TRBV6-5 with TRBJ2-1; a weak D match, TRBD2 (5 bases). Germline assignment: CDR1 MNHEY and CDR2 SVGAGI. The CDR3 length is 16 residues. The V end lost 2 bases, the J end lost 0 bases, and 11 bases lay between the germline ends. The CDR3: CASSYLRLSSYNEQFF. CDR3 DNA: TGTGCCAGCAGTTACCTCCGACTAAGCTCCTACAATGAGCAGTTCTTC.

V usage is TRBV29-1 and J usage is TRBJ1-3; 7 bases line up with TRBD1. CDR3 length: 15 amino acids. The germline V gene has CDR1 SQVTM and CDR2 ANQGSEA. V shed 3 bases and J 8 bases; nucleotides not matched to a gene: 13. The CDR3 sequence: CSVEFLTGNRDTIYF. DNA of the CDR3: TGCAGCGTTGAGTTTTTGACAGGGAATAGGGACACCATATATTTT.

This chain links TRBV4-1 with TRBJ2-2, with D maybe TRBD2 (6 bases). V was pared by 4 bases and J by 3 bases, with 15 bases between. This CDR3 region has 16 residues. CDR1 is MGHRA, CDR2 YSYEKL, per germline. The CDR3 nucleotides read TGCGCCAGCAGCCTACGGGGGACGGGGGACACCGGGGAGCTGTTTTTT. It codes for CASSLRGTGDTGELFF.

The V call is TRBV28, the J call TRBJ2-3; no reliable D call. CDR3 length equals 16 residues. Trimming took off 5 bases at V and 0 bases at J, with 15 bases between the two ends. Germline CDR1 is MDHEN and CDR2 is SYDVKM. CDR3 in DNA: TGTGCCAGCAGTACCCGGGTGCGGCGGAGCACAGATACGCAGTATTTT. Protein sequence: CASSTRVRRSTDTQYF. Complete variable domain (other parts from reference TRBV28 and TRBJ2-3): DVKVTQSSRYLVKRTGEKVFLECVQDMDHENMFWYRQDPGLGLRLIYFSYDVKMKEKGDIPEGYSVSREKKERFSLILESASTNQTSMYLCASSTRVRRSTDTQYFGPGTRLTVL.

This clone was picked up a small number of times. The V and J genes are TRBV7-2 and TRBJ1-2, with TRBD1 matching over 9 bases. The germline CDR1 and CDR2 sequences are SGHTA and FQGNSA. The CDR3 extends over 15 amino acids. V was clipped by 1 base and J by 7 bases; unmatched bases: 7. CDR3 residues: CASSLGDRVFGGYTF. CDR3 DNA: TGTGCCAGCAGCTTAGGGGACAGGGTTTTTGGTGGCTACACCTTC.

The V gene is TRBV12-3 or TRBV12-4, the J gene TRBJ2-5, with TRBD1 identical over 8 bases. The J segment lost 8 bases and the V segment lost 10 bases, leaving 9 bases of the junction unmatched. This CDR3 region has 12 residues. The CDR3 loop is CATKDRELTQYF. CDR3 DNA: TGTGCCACCAAGGACAGGGAATTAACCCAGTACTTC.

CDR3 sequence (DNA): TGTGCCAGCAGCCTAAAACACCAGACAGGGAGAACCTATAATTCACCCCTCCACTTT. Encoded protein: CASSLKHQTGRTYNSPLHF. The chain joins TRBV3-1 (or the pseudogene TRBV3-2) to TRBJ1-6; 7 bases agree with TRBD1. This CDR3 has 19 amino acids. Germline CDR1 is LGHDT and CDR2 is YNNKEL (reference sequence). With V trimmed by 4 bases and J by 2 bases, 14 bases remained unmatched.

The J gene is TRBJ2-7, the V gene TRBV3-1 (or the pseudogene TRBV3-2), with TRBD2 identical over 8 bases. CDR3 size: 17 residues. Germline values: CDR1 LGHDT, CDR2 YNNKEL (reference sequence). With V trimmed by 3 bases and J by 3 bases, 13 bases remained unmatched. As DNA, the CDR3 is TGTGCCAGCAGCCAGAGACCGGGACTAGTTAGATTCTACGAGCAGTACTTC. Translation: CASSQRPGLVRFYEQYF.